This is a list of T cell receptor beta chains from one sample in a study of T cell responses to AZD1222 COVID-19 vaccine. The protocol was immunoSEQ multiplex PCR, while the TCRdb copy is restricted to in-frame clones and leaves out a portion. The sample lists some 130,000 clones, 80% to 95% occurring once. The input for sequencing was peripheral blood, taken 28 days after the second AZD1222 dose. These receptors all stem from an adult who received the AZD1222 COVID-19 vaccine. Both conserved end residues are part of each CDR3. D genes are given only for firm matches. Some rows have no size entry. The others give once, few or many, or a class for an expanded clone.

TRBJ1-2 | TRBV27 | . | . | CASSRTGNYGYTF | TGTGCCAGCAGCCGAACAGGGAACTATGGCTACACCTTC
TRBJ1-2 | TRBV5-6 | . | . | CASSLQGTGQAWGYTF | TGTGCCAGCAGCCTCCAGGGGACGGGGCAAGCCTGGGGCTACACCTTC
TRBJ1-1 | TRBV5-4 | . | . | CASSPNLLPGATEAFF | TGTGCCAGCAGCCCCAACCTTCTGCCAGGGGCGACTGAAGCTTTCTTT
TRBJ2-2 | TRBV6-6 | . | . | CASSPTLTDLNTGELFF | TGTGCCAGCAGTCCAACTTTAACAGACCTGAACACCGGGGAGCTGTTTTTT
TRBJ1-2 | TRBV24-1 | . | . | CATSDTNNPYGYTF | TGTGCCACCAGTGACACAAACAACCCCTATGGCTACACCTTC
TRBJ1-2 | TRBV6-5 | . | . | CASSTGHQTNGYTF | TGTGCCAGCAGTACGGGTCACCAGACCAATGGCTACACCTTC
TRBJ1-5 | TRBV6-5 | TRBD1 | . | CASSGDRARRKPQHF | TGTGCCAGCAGCGGAGACAGGGCCCGAAGGAAGCCCCAGCATTTT
TRBJ2-2 | TRBV3-1/TRBV3-2 | . | . | CASSQPVAGAGELFF | TGTGCCAGCAGCCAACCCGTGGCCGGTGCCGGGGAGCTGTTTTTT
TRBJ2-5 | TRBV7-2 | TRBD1 | . | CASSLAPGQGQETQYF | TGTGCCAGCAGCTTGGCCCCGGGACAGGGCCAAGAGACCCAGTACTTC
TRBJ1-2 | TRBV5-8 | . | . | CASTKAGNYGYTF | TGTGCCAGCACCAAAGCTGGAAACTATGGCTACACCTTC
TRBJ2-3 | TRBV7-8 | . | . | CASSSSREGTQYF | TGTGCCAGCAGCTCATCAAGGGAAGGTACGCAGTATTTT
TRBJ1-2 | TRBV2 | TRBD1 | once | CASSLGQGYGYTF | TGTGCCAGCAGTCTTGGACAGGGCTATGGCTACACCTTC
TRBJ2-7 | TRBV4-1 | . | . | CASSLFEDNLMGGEKYEQYF | TGCGCCAGCAGCCTCTTCGAGGACAACCTCATGGGCGGGGAGAAATACGAGCAGTACTTC
TRBJ1-1 | TRBV5-1 | . | . | CASSLVGYTEAFF | TGCGCCAGCAGCTTGGTGGGGTATACTGAAGCTTTCTTT
TRBJ2-1 | TRBV12-3/TRBV12-4 | . | once | CASSPPRNEQFF | TGTGCCAGCAGCCCTCCAAGGAATGAGCAGTTCTTC
TRBJ2-7 | TRBV3-1/TRBV3-2 | . | . | CASSQVSGRSYEQYF | TGTGCCAGCAGCCAAGTGAGCGGCAGATCCTACGAGCAGTACTTC
TRBJ1-1 | TRBV3-1/TRBV3-2 | . | . | CASSQRKGVKNTEAFF | TGTGCCAGCAGCCAAAGGAAGGGTGTGAAGAACACTGAAGCTTTCTTT
TRBJ1-2 | TRBV6-5 | . | . | CASSYSGFGAYGYTF | TGTGCCAGCAGTTACTCGGGGTTTGGGGCCTATGGCTACACCTTC
TRBJ2-1 | TRBV19 | TRBD2 | . | CASSMILRLAGANEQFF | TGTGCCAGTAGTATGATTCTCCGGCTAGCGGGGGCGAATGAGCAGTTCTTC
TRBJ1-2 | TRBV28 | . | . | CASSLGGYGYTF | TGTGCCAGCAGTTTAGGGGGCTATGGCTACACCTTC
TRBJ2-1 | TRBV6-1 | . | few | CASSELGRTGWQFF | TGTGCCAGCAGTGAACTGGGGCGTACAGGGTGGCAGTTCTTC
TRBJ2-5 | TRBV30 | . | . | CAWSVFLQTKETQYF | TGTGCCTGGAGTGTATTCCTGCAAACTAAGGAGACCCAGTACTTC
TRBJ1-1 | TRBV5-5 | . | . | CASSLLTSYTEAFF | TGTGCCAGCAGCTTGTTGACGTCTTACACTGAAGCTTTCTTT
TRBJ1-1 | TRBV10-1 | TRBD1 | . | CASSDLQGAGTEAFF | TGCGCCAGCAGTGATTTACAGGGGGCGGGTACTGAAGCTTTCTTT
TRBJ1-2 | TRBV27 | TRBD1 | . | CASSLSGGAHYGYTF | TGTGCCAGCAGTTTATCAGGGGGCGCTCACTATGGCTACACCTTC
TRBJ1-4 | TRBV2 | . | once | CASSEWAIATNEKLFF | TGTGCCAGCAGTGAATGGGCCATAGCAACTAATGAAAAACTGTTTTTT
TRBJ1-1 | TRBV5-7 | . | . | CASSLLEGAPEAFF | TGTGCCAGCAGCTTGTTGGAGGGAGCCCCTGAAGCTTTCTTT
TRBJ2-2 | TRBV5-4 | TRBD2 | . | CASSRPTGGTGELFF | TGTGCCAGCAGCCGCCCAACGGGGGGAACCGGGGAGCTGTTTTTT
TRBJ1-2 | TRBV7-2 | . | . | CASSFLADPNYGYTF | TGTGCCAGCAGCTTTCTGGCGGACCCTAACTATGGCTACACCTTC
TRBJ2-1 | TRBV11-2 | . | . | CASSSGISYNEQFF | TGTGCCAGCAGCTCAGGGATATCCTACAATGAGCAGTTCTTC
TRBJ2-2 | TRBV7-3 | . | . | CASSFYTLGHPNTGELFF | TGTGCCAGCAGCTTCTATACCTTGGGACACCCGAACACCGGGGAGCTGTTTTTT
TRBJ1-2 | TRBV11-2 | TRBD1 | . | CASSRPGQGARGYTF | TGTGCCAGCAGCCGACCGGGACAGGGGGCGAGGGGCTACACCTTC
TRBJ2-1 | TRBV10-3 | TRBD2 | . | CASRLAGLSYNEQFF | TGTGCCTCGAGACTAGCGGGGCTCTCCTACAATGAGCAGTTCTTC
TRBJ1-3 | TRBV7-2 | . | . | CASSPGGNTIYF | TGTGCCAGCAGCCCGGGTGGAAACACCATATATTTT
TRBJ2-1 | TRBV2 | . | . | CASSGLLDSEEQFF | TGTGCCAGCAGTGGGCTACTGGACAGCGAGGAGCAGTTCTTC
TRBJ2-5 | TRBV2 | . | . | CASRFGETQYF | TGTGCCAGCAGGTTCGGGGAGACCCAGTACTTC
TRBJ1-1 | TRBV5-6 | . | . | CASSSEWANTEAFF | TGTGCCAGCAGCTCGGAGTGGGCGAACACTGAAGCTTTCTTT
TRBJ1-2 | TRBV12-5 | . | . | CASGLRGLYGYTF | TGTGCTAGTGGTTTAAGGGGATTATATGGCTACACCTTC
TRBJ1-6 | TRBV28 | . | once | CASSFGSNNSPLHF | TGTGCCAGCAGTTTCGGTAGTAACAATTCACCCCTCCACTTT
TRBJ2-4 | TRBV6-5 | TRBD2 | . | CANGGSGGRDIQYF | TGTGCCAATGGAGGTTCGGGGGGAAGGGACATTCAGTACTTC
TRBJ2-1 | TRBV30 | TRBD1 | . | CACRPGQGYGEQFF | TGTGCCTGCCGTCCGGGACAGGGTTACGGTGAGCAGTTCTTC
TRBJ1-1 | TRBV29-1 | TRBD1 | . | CSGTGTGNTEAFF | TGCAGCGGTACCGGGACAGGGAACACTGAAGCTTTCTTT
TRBJ2-7 | TRBV18 | TRBD1 | . | CASFGRQGSSYEQYF | TGTGCCAGCTTCGGACGACAGGGCAGCTCCTACGAGCAGTACTTC
TRBJ1-1 | TRBV12-5 | . | . | CASGLAWGEMNTEAFF | TGTGCTAGTGGTTTGGCGTGGGGGGAGATGAACACTGAAGCTTTCTTT
TRBJ1-2 | TRBV28 | . | . | CASTGSHYGYTF | TGTGCCAGCACAGGGTCCCACTATGGCTACACCTTC
TRBJ2-1 | TRBV2 | TRBD2 | . | CASQLSGAIYNEQFF | TGTGCCAGTCAACTTAGCGGGGCGATCTACAATGAGCAGTTCTTC
TRBJ1-2 | TRBV5-1 | . | . | CASSFGGLSYGYTF | TGCGCCAGCAGCTTCGGGGGTTTAAGCTATGGCTACACCTTC
TRBJ1-2 | TRBV2 | . | . | CASVERLNYGYTF | TGTGCCAGCGTTGAAAGGCTGAACTATGGCTACACCTTC
TRBJ2-5 | TRBV30 | . | . | CASSRGRGETQYF | TGTGCCTCATCCCGGGGCAGAGGGGAGACCCAGTACTTC